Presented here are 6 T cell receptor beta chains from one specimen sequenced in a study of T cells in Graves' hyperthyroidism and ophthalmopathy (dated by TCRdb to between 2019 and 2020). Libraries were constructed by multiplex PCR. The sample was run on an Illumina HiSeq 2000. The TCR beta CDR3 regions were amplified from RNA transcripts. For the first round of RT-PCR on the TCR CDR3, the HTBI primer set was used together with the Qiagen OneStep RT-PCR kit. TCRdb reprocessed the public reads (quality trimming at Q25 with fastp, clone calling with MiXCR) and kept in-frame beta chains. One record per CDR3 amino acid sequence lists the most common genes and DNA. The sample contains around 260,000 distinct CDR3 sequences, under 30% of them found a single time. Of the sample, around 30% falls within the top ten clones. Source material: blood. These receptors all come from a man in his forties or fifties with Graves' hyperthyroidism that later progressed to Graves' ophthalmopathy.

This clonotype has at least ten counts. CDR3 loop: CASSLVRGEVTEAFF. Here the CDR3 DNA reads TGTGCCAGCAGCTTGGTGAGGGGGGAGGTCACTGAAGCTTTCTTT. This chain links TRBV5-4 with TRBJ1-1; a possible D gene is TRBD1 (6 bases). The germline V gene has CDR1 SGHNT and CDR2 YYREEE (reference sequence). Trimming removed 0 bases from V and 4 bases from J, with 13 bases in between. This CDR3 comprises 15 residues. The full variable domain, in which reference TRBV5-4 and TRBJ1-1 provide the parts outside the CDR3, is ETGVTQSPTHLIKTRGQQVTLRCSSQSGHNTVSWYQQALGQGPQFIFQYYREEENGRGNFPPRFSGLQFPNYSSELNVNALELDDSALYLCASSLVRGEVTEAFFGQGTRLTVV.

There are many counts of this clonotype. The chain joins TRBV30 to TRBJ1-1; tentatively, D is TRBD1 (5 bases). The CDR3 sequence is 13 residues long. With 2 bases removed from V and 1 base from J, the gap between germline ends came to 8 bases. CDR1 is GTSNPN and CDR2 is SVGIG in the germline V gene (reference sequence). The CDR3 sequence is CAWSTGPNTEAFF. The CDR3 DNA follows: TGTGCCTGGAGTACGGGACCGAACACTGAAGCTTTCTTT.

CDR3: CASSPRTEPREQYF. The CDR3 bases are TGTGCCAGCTCACCGAGGACAGAGCCCCGCGAGCAGTACTTC. This chain connects TRBV18 to TRBJ2-7, with D possibly TRBD1 on 6 matching bases. CDR3 length: 14 amino acids. Germline-derived CDR1 and CDR2 are KGHSH and LQKENI. The V gene lost 3 bases and the J gene lost 6 bases, with 15 bases spanning the gap.

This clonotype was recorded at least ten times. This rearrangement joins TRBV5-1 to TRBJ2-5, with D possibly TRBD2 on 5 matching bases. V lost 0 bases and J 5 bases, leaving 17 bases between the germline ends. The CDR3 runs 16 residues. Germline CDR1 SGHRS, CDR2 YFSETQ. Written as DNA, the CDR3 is TGCGCCAGCAGCTTGGGCCGGGATCCCTCGGGGGAGACCCAGTACTTC. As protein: CASSLGRDPSGETQYF.

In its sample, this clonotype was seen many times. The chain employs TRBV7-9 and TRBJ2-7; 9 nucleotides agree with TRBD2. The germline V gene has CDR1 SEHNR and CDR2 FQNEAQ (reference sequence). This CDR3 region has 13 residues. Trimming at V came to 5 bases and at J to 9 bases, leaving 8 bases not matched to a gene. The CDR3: CASSTPLAGRQYF. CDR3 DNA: TGTGCCAGCAGCACACCACTAGCGGGCCGGCAGTACTTC.

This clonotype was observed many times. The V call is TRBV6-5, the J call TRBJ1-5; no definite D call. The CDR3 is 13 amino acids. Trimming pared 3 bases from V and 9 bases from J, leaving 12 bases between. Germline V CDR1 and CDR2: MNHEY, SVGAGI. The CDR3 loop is CASSYTVGRPQHF. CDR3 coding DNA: TGTGCCAGCAGTTATACGGTAGGACGGCCCCAGCATTTT.